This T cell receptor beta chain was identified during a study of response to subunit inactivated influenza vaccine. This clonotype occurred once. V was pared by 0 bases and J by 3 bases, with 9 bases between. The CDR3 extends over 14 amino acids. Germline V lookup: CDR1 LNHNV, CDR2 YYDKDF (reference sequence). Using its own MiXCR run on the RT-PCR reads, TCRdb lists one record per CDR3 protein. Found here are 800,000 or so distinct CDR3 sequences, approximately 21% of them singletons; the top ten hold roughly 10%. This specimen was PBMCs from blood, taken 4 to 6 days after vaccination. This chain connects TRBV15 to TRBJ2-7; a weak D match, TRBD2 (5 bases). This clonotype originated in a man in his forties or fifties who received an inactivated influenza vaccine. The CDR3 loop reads CATSREDYIYEQYF. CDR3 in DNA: TGTGCCACCAGCAGAGAAGACTATATCTACGAGCAGTACTTC.